Following are 5 T cell receptor beta chains from one sample sequenced in a study of T cell repertoires in cytomegalovirus infection. TCRdb itself ran the reads through MiXCR, one entry per CDR3 protein. The top ten clones hold around 72% of a sample with approximately 65,000 distinct CDR3 sequences, roughly a fifth of them seen once. These receptors' antigens are unknown. This specimen was CD8+ T cells from cultured PBMCs, taken from culture after CMV antigen stimulation. Source of these receptors: a human donor in good health (CMV status not recorded). Some clones in this sample may be carry-over from other donors' samples.

The V call is TRBV7-9, the J call TRBJ2-2; 10 positions agree with TRBD1. Per germline, CDR1 SEHNR and CDR2 FQNEAQ (reference sequence). V shed 5 bases, J shed 6 bases, and the junction held 6 bases outside the gene matches. This CDR3 contains 15 residues. The DNA for the CDR3 is TGTGCCAGCAGCCCCGGGACAGGGGAAGCCGGGGAGCTGTTTTTT. Its protein product is CASSPGTGEAGELFF. Full variable domain (outside the CDR3, taken from reference TRBV7-9 and TRBJ2-2): DTGVSQNPRHKITKRGQNVTFRCDPISEHNRLYWYRQTLGQGPEFLTYFQNEAQLEKSRLLSDRFSAERPKGSFSTLEIQRTEQGDSAMYLCASSPGTGEAGELFFGEGSRLTVL.

This clonotype appeared a few times. V is TRBV9 and J is TRBJ2-2; TRBD1 agrees at 7 bases. The CDR3 extends over 13 amino acids. Per germline, CDR1 SGDLS and CDR2 YYNGEE. Losses at the gene ends were 4 bases for V and 6 bases for J; bases not matched to a gene: 3. The CDR3 DNA follows: TGTGCCAGCAGCCCAGGGGGTTCCGGGGAGCTGTTTTTT. Translated, it gives CASSPGGSGELFF.

The V call is TRBV7-9, the J call TRBJ2-7; 7 bases map to TRBD1. This CDR3 is 15 amino acids long. Germline V lookup: CDR1 SEHNR, CDR2 FQNEAQ (reference sequence). Trimming removed 3 bases from V and 3 bases from J; junction bases left unmatched: 8. The CDR3 loop reads CASSFQTGNIYEQYF. The CDR3 DNA follows: TGTGCCAGCAGCTTCCAGACAGGGAACATCTACGAGCAGTACTTC. Full variable domain (remainder filled in from reference TRBV7-9 and TRBJ2-7): DTGVSQNPRHKITKRGQNVTFRCDPISEHNRLYWYRQTLGQGPEFLTYFQNEAQLEKSRLLSDRFSAERPKGSFSTLEIQRTEQGDSAMYLCASSFQTGNIYEQYFGPGTRLTVT.

The chain links TRBV7-8 to TRBJ2-7; TRBD1 aligns across 7 bases. V gave up 4 bases and J gave up 0 bases; unmatched junction bases: 9. Germline-derived CDR1 and CDR2 are SGHVS and FQNEAQ. The CDR3 extends over 16 amino acids. The CDR3 loop reads CASSSPGQASSYEQYF. Here the CDR3 DNA reads TGTGCCAGCAGCTCCCCCGGACAGGCAAGCTCCTACGAGCAGTACTTC. Full variable domain (missing parts from reference TRBV7-8 and TRBJ2-7): GAGVSQSPRYKVAKRGQDVALRCDPISGHVSLFWYQQALGQGPEFLTYFQNEAQLDKSGLPSDRFFAERPEGSVSTLKIQRTQQEDSAVYLCASSSPGQASSYEQYFGPGTRLTVT.

This clonotype has just a few counts. The chain has TRBV6-1 and TRBJ1-5; weak D call: TRBD1 (5 bases). Germline V gene sequence: CDR1 MNHNS, CDR2 SASEGT. The CDR3 contains 20 residues. The V end lost 2 bases, the J end lost 5 bases, and 28 bases lay between the germline ends. The CDR3 loop is CASSESFSGPGGASDQPQHF. DNA of the CDR3: TGTGCCAGCAGTGAATCTTTTAGCGGGCCTGGGGGAGCAAGTGATCAGCCCCAGCATTTT.